Listed below are T cell receptor beta chains from one sample, sequenced in a study of T cell responses to AZD1222 COVID-19 vaccine. Clones were read by immunoSEQ multiplex PCR, and TCRdb kept only the in-frame ones, dropping some. The profile covers 160,000 or so clones, with approximately 90% appearing a single time and 4.4% taken by the ten largest. The sample in question was peripheral blood, obtained on day 0 of MenACWY control vaccination. Receptors were obtained from an adult in good health. Each CDR3 is given without its conserved first and last residue. Clone size appears in some rows only: once, few, many, or a class for an expanded clone.

V: TRBV11-2
size: once
J: TRBJ2-7
CDR3: ASSLSGVGHEQY

V: TRBV10-3
size: NA
J: TRBJ1-2
CDR3: AISAPPDRGSLGYT

V: TRBV7-3
size: NA
J: TRBJ2-3
CDR3: ASSITSGSTDTQY

V: TRBV19
size: NA
J: TRBJ1-3
CDR3: ASSNWGPGNTIY

V: TRBV9
size: NA
J: TRBJ1-2
CDR3: ASRPEGTVDGYT

V: TRBV3-1/TRBV3-2
size: NA
J: TRBJ1-1
CDR3: ASSQALWDPEKGF

V: TRBV25-1
size: NA
J: TRBJ1-5
CDR3: ASRDSRRDQPQH

V: TRBV7-9
size: NA
J: TRBJ2-7
CDR3: ASSGTDRGTYEQY

V: TRBV19
size: NA
J: TRBJ2-2
CDR3: ASSGPRGRNTGELF

V: TRBV19
size: NA
J: TRBJ2-7
CDR3: ASSMAGTDAYEQY

V: TRBV19
size: NA
J: TRBJ2-1
CDR3: ASSIFPGGSSYNEQF

V: TRBV2
size: NA
J: TRBJ1-2
CDR3: ASSGYEGGGYT

V: TRBV7-8
size: NA
J: TRBJ2-2
CDR3: ASSLLLTATGELF

V: TRBV24-1
size: NA
J: TRBJ1-5
CDR3: ATSGGGPSNQPQH

V: TRBV27
size: NA
J: TRBJ2-2
CDR3: ASSLTAGVAGELF

V: TRBV30
size: few
J: TRBJ2-7
CDR3: AWGPDSSYEQY

V: TRBV7-8
size: NA
J: TRBJ2-7
CDR3: ASSLAGTLGGEQY

V: TRBV28
size: NA
J: TRBJ2-7
CDR3: ASSPPGLSSYEQY

V: TRBV11-3
size: NA
J: TRBJ2-2
CDR3: ASSRQGGDTGELF

V: TRBV2
size: NA
J: TRBJ1-3
CDR3: ASTIDRGTGNTIY

V: TRBV20-1
size: once
J: TRBJ1-2
CDR3: SASRQGEGGYT

V: TRBV7-3
size: NA
J: TRBJ2-1
CDR3: ASSLVGGTYNEQF

V: TRBV7-2
size: NA
J: TRBJ2-3
CDR3: ASSSGLAPDTQY

V: TRBV5-8
size: NA
J: TRBJ2-7
CDR3: ASSGRLGGSYEQY

V: TRBV12-3/TRBV12-4
size: NA
J: TRBJ2-3
CDR3: ASTLTGDTQY

V: TRBV7-2
size: NA
J: TRBJ1-6
CDR3: ASSSLGDSPLH

V: TRBV5-1
size: NA
J: TRBJ1-2
CDR3: ASSLDRGEIYGYT